The clone carrying this T cell receptor delta chain turned up a few times. The TCRdb protein, from a much larger clone, departs from this DNA's translation at residue 12, likely by read error; the protein shown derives from the DNA. The record originates from a study of gamma-delta T cells after stem cell transplantation. Germline V gene lookup returns CDR1 GEAIGNYY and CDR2 EKD. Trimming removed 1 base from V and 2 bases from J; junction bases left unmatched: 16. The CDR3 sequence is 20 residues long. TCRdb reanalysed the RT-PCR reads via CATT. The repertoire holds around 2,700 delta-chain clones, with roughly 3% as singletons.

Sequences were obtained from gamma-delta T cells. This sequence originates from a human donor. It is not recorded whose cells these are; they may come from a transplant donor. The V and J genes are TRDV2 and TRDJ1; 12 bases line up with TRDD3. Here the CDR3 reads CACDTVRTGGYTNWTDKLIF. The CDR3 nucleotides read TGTGCCTGTGACACGGTCCGTACTGGGGGATACACGAATTGGACCGATAAACTCATCTTT.